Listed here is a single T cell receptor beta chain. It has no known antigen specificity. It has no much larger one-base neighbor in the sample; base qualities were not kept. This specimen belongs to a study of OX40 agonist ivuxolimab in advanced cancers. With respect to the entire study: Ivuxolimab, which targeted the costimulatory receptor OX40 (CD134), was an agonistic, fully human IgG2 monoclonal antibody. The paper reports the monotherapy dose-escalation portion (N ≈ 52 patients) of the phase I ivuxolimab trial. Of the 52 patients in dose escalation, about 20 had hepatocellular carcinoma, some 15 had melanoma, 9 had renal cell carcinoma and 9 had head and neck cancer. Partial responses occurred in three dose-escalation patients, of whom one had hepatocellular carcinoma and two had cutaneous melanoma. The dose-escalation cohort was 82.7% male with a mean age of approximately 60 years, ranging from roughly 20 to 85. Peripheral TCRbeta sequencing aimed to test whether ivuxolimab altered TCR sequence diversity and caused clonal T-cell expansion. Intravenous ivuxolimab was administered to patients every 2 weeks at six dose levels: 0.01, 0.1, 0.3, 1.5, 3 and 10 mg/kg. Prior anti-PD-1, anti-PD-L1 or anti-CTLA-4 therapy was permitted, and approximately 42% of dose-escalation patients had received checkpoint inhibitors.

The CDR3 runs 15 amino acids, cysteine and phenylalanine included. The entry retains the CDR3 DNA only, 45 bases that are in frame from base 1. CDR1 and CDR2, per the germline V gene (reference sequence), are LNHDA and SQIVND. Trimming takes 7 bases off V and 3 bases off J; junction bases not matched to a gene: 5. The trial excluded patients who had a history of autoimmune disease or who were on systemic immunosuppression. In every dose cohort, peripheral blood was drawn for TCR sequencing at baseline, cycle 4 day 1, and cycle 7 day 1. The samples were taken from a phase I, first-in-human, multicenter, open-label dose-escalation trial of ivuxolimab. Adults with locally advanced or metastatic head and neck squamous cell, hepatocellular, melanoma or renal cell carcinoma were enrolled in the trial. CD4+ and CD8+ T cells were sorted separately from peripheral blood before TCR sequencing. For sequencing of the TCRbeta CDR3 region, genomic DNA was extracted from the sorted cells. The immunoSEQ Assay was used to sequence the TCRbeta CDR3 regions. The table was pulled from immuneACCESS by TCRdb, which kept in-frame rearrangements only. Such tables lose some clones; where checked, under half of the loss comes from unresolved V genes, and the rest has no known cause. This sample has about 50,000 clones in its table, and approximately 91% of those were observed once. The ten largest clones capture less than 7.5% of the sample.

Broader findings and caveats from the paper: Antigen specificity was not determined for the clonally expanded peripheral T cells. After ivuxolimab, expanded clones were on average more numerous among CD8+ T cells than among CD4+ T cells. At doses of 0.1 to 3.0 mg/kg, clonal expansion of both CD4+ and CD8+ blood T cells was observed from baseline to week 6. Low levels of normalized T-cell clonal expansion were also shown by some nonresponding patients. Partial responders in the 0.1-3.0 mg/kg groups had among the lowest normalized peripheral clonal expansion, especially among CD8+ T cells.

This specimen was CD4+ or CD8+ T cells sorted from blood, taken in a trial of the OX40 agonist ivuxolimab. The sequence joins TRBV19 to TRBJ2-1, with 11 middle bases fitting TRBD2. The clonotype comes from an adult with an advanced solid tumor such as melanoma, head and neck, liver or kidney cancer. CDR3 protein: CASTLTSGDYNEQFF. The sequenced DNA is TGTGCCAGTACCCTGACTAGCGGGGACTACAATGAGCAGTTCTTC.